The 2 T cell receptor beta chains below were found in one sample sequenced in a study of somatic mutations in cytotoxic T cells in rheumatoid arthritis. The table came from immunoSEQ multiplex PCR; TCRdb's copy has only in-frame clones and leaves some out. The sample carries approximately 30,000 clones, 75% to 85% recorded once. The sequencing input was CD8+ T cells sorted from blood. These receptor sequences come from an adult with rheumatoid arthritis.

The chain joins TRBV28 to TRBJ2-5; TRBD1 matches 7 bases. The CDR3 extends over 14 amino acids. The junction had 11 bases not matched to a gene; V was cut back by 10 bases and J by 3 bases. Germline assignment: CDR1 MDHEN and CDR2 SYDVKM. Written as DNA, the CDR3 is TGTGCCACCACAGGGGTGGAGAGTGAAGAGACCCAGTACTTC. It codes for CATTGVESEETQYF. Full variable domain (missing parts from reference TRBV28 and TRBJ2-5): DVKVTQSSRYLVKRTGEKVFLECVQDMDHENMFWYRQDPGLGLRLIYFSYDVKMKEKGDIPEGYSVSREKKERFSLILESASTNQTSMYLCATTGVESEETQYFGPGTRLLVL.

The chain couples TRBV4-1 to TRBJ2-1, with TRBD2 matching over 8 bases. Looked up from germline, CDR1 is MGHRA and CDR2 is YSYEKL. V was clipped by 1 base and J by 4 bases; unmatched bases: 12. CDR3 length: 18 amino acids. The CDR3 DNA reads TGCGCCAGCAGCCAAGCCCAATTGACTAGCGTGGGGTACAATGAGCAGTTCTTC. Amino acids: CASSQAQLTSVGYNEQFF.